This T cell receptor beta chain is drawn from a study of cytomegalovirus exposure and HLA in healthy donors. About the research overall: Around 80 million unique TCR sequences came from HLA-typed donors in an early release. Of 350 to 400 genotyped donors, roughly 81% grouped in the Caucasian-associated ancestry cluster. Study conclusions and caveats: Most TCR sequences were rare, but some public TCRs occurred in many donors. In an earlier analysis, productive rearrangement rates for most beta V segments clustered near 87% or 30%.

This CDR3 region has 14 residues. Per germline, CDR1 GTSNPN and CDR2 SVGIG (reference sequence). V lost 3 bases to trimming and J lost 3 bases, with 12 bases between them. PCR employed 60 Vbeta and 13 Jbeta primers. Method: immunoSEQ multiplex PCR; TCRdb's copy keeps in-frame clones and lacks some. The sample has 150,000 to 200,000 clones, around 82% seen once. Notes on this clone: Its antigen is not known.

The clonotype originates from a boy younger than 18 in good health and CMV-seronegative. The chain uses TRBV30 and TRBJ2-1, with D possibly TRBD1 on 5 matching bases. The source material was PBMCs. The CDR3 reads CAWRGRQLYNEQFF. The DNA for the CDR3 is TGTGCCTGGAGGGGTAGACAGCTCTACAATGAGCAGTTCTTC. Based on the CDR3 plus reference TRBV30 and TRBJ2-1, the full variable domain is SQTIHQWPATLVQPVGSPLSLECTVEGTSNPNLYWYRQAAGRGLQLLFYSVGIGQISSEVPQNLSASRPQDRQFILSSKKLLLSDSGFYLCAWRGRQLYNEQFFGPGTRLTVL.